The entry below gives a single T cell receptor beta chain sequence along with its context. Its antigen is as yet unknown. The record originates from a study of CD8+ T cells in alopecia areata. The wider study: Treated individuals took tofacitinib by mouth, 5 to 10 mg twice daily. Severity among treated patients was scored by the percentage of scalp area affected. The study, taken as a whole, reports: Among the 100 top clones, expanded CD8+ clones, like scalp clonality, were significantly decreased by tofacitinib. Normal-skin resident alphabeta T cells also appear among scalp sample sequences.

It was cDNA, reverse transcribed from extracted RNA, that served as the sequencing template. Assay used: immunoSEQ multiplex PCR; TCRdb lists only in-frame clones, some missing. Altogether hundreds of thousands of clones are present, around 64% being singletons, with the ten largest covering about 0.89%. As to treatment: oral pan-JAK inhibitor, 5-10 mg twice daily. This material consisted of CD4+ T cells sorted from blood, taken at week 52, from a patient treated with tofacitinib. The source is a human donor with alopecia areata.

The CDR3 DNA sequence: TGTGCCAGCAGCTGGACAGGGACGACCGGGGAGCTGTTTTTT. It encodes CASSWTGTTGELFF. This chain connects TRBV7-2 to TRBJ2-2, with 8 bases lining up with TRBD1. The germline CDR1 and CDR2 sequences are SGHTA and FQGNSA. The CDR3 totals 14 residues. After removal of 4 bases from V and 5 bases from J, the junction contained 3 bases not matched to a gene. Looking up the rest from reference TRBV7-2 and TRBJ2-2 gives the full variable domain: GAGVSQSPSNKVTEKGKDVELRCDPISGHTALYWYRQSLGQGLEFLIYFQGNSAPDKSGLPSDRFSAERTGGSVSTLTIQRTQQEDSAVYLCASSWTGTTGELFFGEGSRLTVL.